The clone carrying this T cell receptor (beta chain) was detected many times. What it binds is unknown. These data originate in a study of regulatory T cells in long-lasting Graves disease. Findings and caveats of the study: TRBV28 was favored in persistent disease, as were TRBJ1-2 and TRBJ2-5.

Unmatched junction bases numbered 8, after V lost 5 bases and J lost 0 bases. The CDR3 spans 16 residues. Germline-derived CDR1 and CDR2 are MNHEY and SVGEGT. Libraries of TCR beta came from iRepertoire HTBI primers plus Arm-PCR of CDR3 regions. One entry per CDR3 protein, called by TCRdb with MiXCR from the multiplex PCR reads. This table holds about 530,000 distinct CDR3 sequences, about 16% found once. The time point here: newly diagnosed GD, antithyroid drugs for less than 3 months. PBMCs were the source of the RNA used for TCR sequencing. Another study also made use of these data, one on T cells in Graves' hyperthyroidism and ophthalmopathy.

Sequences were derived from peripheral blood mononuclear cells (PBMCs), sampled at new diagnosis, from a patient treated with antithyroid drugs. The source of this sequence is a woman aged 40 to 65 with Graves disease. This chain joins TRBV6-2 or TRBV6-3 and TRBJ2-3, with TRBD2 matching 7 bases. The CDR3 DNA reads as TGTGCCAGCAGTCAGATAGCGGGCACTAGCACAGATACGCAGTATTTT. Translated: CASSQIAGTSTDTQYF.